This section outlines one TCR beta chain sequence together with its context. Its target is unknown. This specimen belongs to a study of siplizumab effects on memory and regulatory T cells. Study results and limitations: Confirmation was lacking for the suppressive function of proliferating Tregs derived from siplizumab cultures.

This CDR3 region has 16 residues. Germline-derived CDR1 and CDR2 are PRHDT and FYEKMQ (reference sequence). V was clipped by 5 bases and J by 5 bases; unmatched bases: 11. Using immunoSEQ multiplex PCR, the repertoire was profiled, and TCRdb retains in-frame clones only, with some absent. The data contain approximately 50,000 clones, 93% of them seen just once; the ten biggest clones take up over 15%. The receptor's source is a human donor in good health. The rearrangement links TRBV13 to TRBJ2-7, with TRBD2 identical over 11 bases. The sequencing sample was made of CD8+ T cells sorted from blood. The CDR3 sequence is CASSRLEASGRNEQYF. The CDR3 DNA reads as TGTGCCAGCAGCCGGCTAGAGGCTAGCGGGAGGAACGAGCAGTACTTC. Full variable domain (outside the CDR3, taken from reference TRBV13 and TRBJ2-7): AAGVIQSPRHLIKEKRETATLKCYPIPRHDTVYWYQQGPGQDPQFLISFYEKMQSDKGSIPDRFSAQQFSDYHSELNMSSLELGDSALYFCASSRLEASGRNEQYFGPGTRLTVT.